This T cell receptor (beta chain) was profiled in a study of cytotoxic CD8 clonotypes in ibrutinib-treated CLL (dated by TCRdb to the early 2020s). With respect to the entire study: The cohort was composed of 11 relapsed/refractory and roughly 15 treatment-naive patients; IGHV unmutated status was identified in some 17 patients. Responses were partial in approximately 24 patients and complete in 2; after median approximately 66 months follow-up, roughly 14 stayed in remission and approximately twelve progressed. Response samples were taken after a median of approximately 13 months on treatment, ranging from 6 to 36 months. Samples averaged roughly 260,000 productive templates and some 91,000 productive rearrangements. Longitudinal samples were obtainable from about 30% of the roughly 86 participants in the trial. Cryopreserved peripheral blood mononuclear cells were obtained before treatment, at response, and at either sustained remission or disease progression. All remission and progressive disease samples were collected while patients were still receiving ibrutinib.

V trim: 4 bases; J trim: 6 bases; unmatched bases: 9. From the germline V gene, CDR1 is SNHLY and CDR2 is FYNNEI. The CDR3 contains 16 residues, cysteine and phenylalanine counted. The only DNA kept is the CDR3, 48 bases in frame from the first base. On this clone itself: Its antigen is unknown. Qualities for individual bases were not recorded, and no much larger clone is one base off.

In light of the paper, this sample's time point label describes: about a year on ibrutinib. For TCR beta library preparation, roughly 2 micrograms of genomic DNA were extracted from the cryopreserved PBMCs. Longitudinal blood samples from CLL patients receiving ibrutinib monotherapy were subjected to high-throughput TCR beta sequencing. The patients took part in an open-label, single-center phase 2 trial of ibrutinib monotherapy. The paper as a whole reports these results and caveats: At baseline, clonality was higher than in age-matched healthy donors and showed a strong correlation with circulating CD8+ T-cell counts. Clonality increased at ibrutinib response, stayed stable in sustained remission, and fell back toward baseline at progression. Sampling times were not matched between patients in sustained remission and patients whose disease was progressing, and lymph node repertoires were not examined. Public clonotypes were rare and either shrank or stayed stable during treatment, and the rise in clonality at ibrutinib response reflected expansion of private clonotypes.

A MiSeq instrument was used for deep resolution sequencing, which targeted depths ranging from 1 in 1 million up to 1 in 200,000 T cells, with coverage averaging 10x for each clonotype. TCR beta libraries were generated with the immunoSEQ hsTCRB Kit. Per the original workflow: Data were analyzed with ImmunoSEQ Data Assistant and ImmunoSEQ Analyzer, with V, D and J genes assigned per IMGT definitions. Clonality was computed as one minus normalized Shannon entropy of productive rearrangement frequencies, ranging from 0 to 1. Only overrepresented clonotypes making up at least 0.05% of the repertoire of each patient were included in the public clonotype analysis. Repertoires from about a dozen age-matched healthy donors in immuneACCESS were used as clonality controls. What TCRdb holds here is the immuneACCESS table cut down to in-frame rearrangements. Part of the clones is not present; checked against another copy, under half of the missing clones reflect an unresolved V gene, and the others are unexplained. V and J calls and clone size are those listed in that table; D and trimming were worked out from the DNA. This sample comprises about 140,000 clones, 85% to 95% of them detected only once. The top ten clones comprise under 14% of the sample.

This sequence originates from a human donor with chronic lymphocytic leukemia. The sequences come from PBMCs, collected after 12 months of ibrutinib treatment. Recombination linked TRBV2 to TRBJ2-4; 10 central nucleotides agree with TRBD2. The CDR3 protein sequence reads: CASSGNLAGVGNIQYF. The sequence in DNA is TGTGCCAGCAGTGGTAATCTAGCGGGAGTTGGAAACATTCAGTACTTC.